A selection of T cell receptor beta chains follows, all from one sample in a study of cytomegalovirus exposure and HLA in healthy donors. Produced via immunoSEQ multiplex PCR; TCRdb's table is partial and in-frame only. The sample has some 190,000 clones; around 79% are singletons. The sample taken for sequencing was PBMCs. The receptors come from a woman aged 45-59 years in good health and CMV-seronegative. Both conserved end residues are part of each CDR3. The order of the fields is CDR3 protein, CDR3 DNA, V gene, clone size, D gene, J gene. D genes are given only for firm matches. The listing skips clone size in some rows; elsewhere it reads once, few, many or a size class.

CASSFRATGELFF TGCGCCAGCAGCTTCCGAGCCACCGGGGAGCTGTTTTTT TRBV5-1 . . TRBJ2-2
CASSYRGATEAFF TGTGCCAGCAGTTACCGGGGGGCGACTGAAGCTTTCTTT TRBV6-5 . . TRBJ1-1
CASSQVRRASGSLFNTGELFF TGCGCCAGCAGCCAAGTGCGGAGGGCTAGCGGGAGTTTGTTCAACACCGGGGAGCTGTTTTTT TRBV4-3 . TRBD2 TRBJ2-2
CATWDRVTEAFF TGTGCCACCTGGGACAGGGTTACTGAAGCTTTCTTT TRBV19 . TRBD1 TRBJ1-1
CASMGIRGLAGAHNEQFF TGTGCCAGCATGGGTATCAGGGGCCTAGCGGGAGCACACAATGAGCAGTTCTTC TRBV25-1 . TRBD2 TRBJ2-1
CASSLRLAGVATDTQYF TGTGCCAGCAGCTTGAGACTAGCGGGTGTAGCCACAGATACGCAGTATTTT TRBV5-6 . TRBD2 TRBJ2-3
CASSKYQGLGNTEAFF TGTGCCAGCAGCAAGTACCAGGGTTTAGGGAACACTGAAGCTTTCTTT TRBV14 . . TRBJ1-1
CASSPRGLAGGRDTQYF TGTGCCAGCAGCCCCCGGGGACTAGCGGGAGGAAGAGATACGCAGTATTTT TRBV7-2 . TRBD2 TRBJ2-3
CASSLVSGRVGEQYF TGTGCCAGCAGCTTAGTTAGCGGGAGAGTCGGCGAGCAGTACTTC TRBV7-9 . TRBD2 TRBJ2-7
CAISESTGGHIQYF TGTGCCATCAGTGAGTCGACAGGGGGACACATTCAGTACTTC TRBV10-3 . TRBD1 TRBJ2-4
CASSFGDSTGELFF TGTGCCAGCAGCTTCGGGGATTCCACCGGGGAGCTGTTTTTT TRBV7-2 . . TRBJ2-2
CSREQENIQYF TGTTCCAGGGAACAGGAAAACATTCAGTACTTC TRBV7-9 . . TRBJ2-4
CASSPQSSNQPQHF TGTGCCAGCTCACCCCAATCTAGCAATCAGCCCCAGCATTTT TRBV18 . . TRBJ1-5
CASSEGTGSYNEQFF TGTGCCAGCAGTGAAGGCACGGGCTCCTACAATGAGCAGTTCTTC TRBV6-1 . . TRBJ2-1
CASSAEGQGIFGYTF TGTGCCAGCAGCGCGGAGGGACAGGGGATCTTCGGCTACACCTTC TRBV9 once TRBD1 TRBJ1-2
CASSRQANYGYTF TGTGCCAGCAGTAGACAGGCAAACTATGGCTACACCTTC TRBV6-5 few . TRBJ1-2
CASSYGRGHTEAFF TGTGCCAGCAGTTACGGCAGGGGCCACACTGAAGCTTTCTTT TRBV6-6 . . TRBJ1-1
CASSLSGLLPYEQYF TGTGCCAGCAGTTTATCGGGGCTGCTTCCCTACGAGCAGTACTTC TRBV27 . . TRBJ2-7
CASRLQGGASNEQFF TGTGCCAGTAGGCTACAGGGGGGGGCATCGAATGAGCAGTTCTTC TRBV19 . . TRBJ2-1
CASSARDSFSYEQYF TGTGCCAGCAGCGCTCGGGACTCATTCTCCTACGAGCAGTACTTC TRBV27 . . TRBJ2-7
CASPRREPHNEQFF TGTGCCAGCCCTAGGAGGGAGCCCCACAATGAGCAGTTCTTC TRBV28 . . TRBJ2-1
CASSQDTAYAYEQYF TGCGCCAGCAGCCAAGATACAGCCTACGCCTACGAGCAGTACTTC TRBV4-3 . . TRBJ2-7
CASSALIGNEKLFF TGCGCCAGCAGCGCCTTAATCGGGAATGAAAAACTGTTTTTT TRBV5-1 . . TRBJ1-4
CASSFSKTEAFF TGTGCCAGCAGCTTCTCTAAGACTGAAGCTTTCTTT TRBV7-8 . . TRBJ1-1
CASSYRETDTEAFF TGCGCCAGCAGCTACAGGGAAACGGACACTGAAGCTTTCTTT TRBV4-3 few . TRBJ1-1
CASSDRAGRSYNSPLHF TGTGCCAGCTCAGACAGGGCCGGTCGTTCCTATAATTCACCCCTCCACTTT TRBV18 once TRBD1 TRBJ1-6
CASSYSRLVRETQYF TGTGCCAGCAGTTACTCCCGACTAGTGAGAGAGACCCAGTACTTC TRBV6-5 few . TRBJ2-5
CASSPDGLATLIYEQYF TGTGCCAGCAGCCCTGACGGACTAGCCACTCTAATCTACGAGCAGTACTTC TRBV5-6 . TRBD2 TRBJ2-7
CASSQQGASTDTQYF TGTGCCAGCAGTCAACAGGGGGCAAGCACAGATACGCAGTATTTT TRBV2 once TRBD1 TRBJ2-3
CASSYSRVHEQYF TGTGCCAGCAGTTACTCGCGGGTGCACGAGCAGTACTTC TRBV6-6 . . TRBJ2-7
CASSSFSYEQYF TGTGCCAGCAGCTCCTTCTCCTACGAGCAGTACTTC TRBV7-9 . . TRBJ2-7
CASSFELAGTKYF TGTGCCAGCAGCTTTGAACTAGCGGGGACCAAGTACTTC TRBV7-6 once TRBD2 TRBJ2-7
CATSRDLRGQGLLNTEAFF TGTGCCACCAGCAGAGATTTACGGGGACAAGGGCTTTTGAACACTGAAGCTTTCTTT TRBV15 . . TRBJ1-1
CASSLGTGQEKLFF TGCGCCAGCAGCTTAGGGACAGGGCAAGAAAAACTGTTTTTT TRBV4-3 once TRBD1 TRBJ1-4
CASSVERAAGGLHTQYF TGTGCCAGCAGCGTAGAGAGGGCAGCGGGGGGGCTGCATACGCAGTATTTT TRBV9 few TRBD2 TRBJ2-3
CSVTRGGTEAFF TGCAGCGTTACCAGAGGTGGCACTGAAGCTTTCTTT TRBV29-1 few . TRBJ1-1
CASSRQGDYEQYF TGTGCCAGTAGCCGACAGGGCGACTACGAGCAGTACTTC TRBV19 once TRBD1 TRBJ2-7
CASSLRGGIEAFF TGTGCCAGTAGTCTAAGGGGAGGTATTGAAGCTTTCTTT TRBV19 . . TRBJ1-1
CASSEGLAGRLDEQFF TGTGCCAGCAGCGAAGGACTAGCGGGAAGATTAGATGAGCAGTTCTTC TRBV7-2 . TRBD2 TRBJ2-1
CASSIKSGNEQYF TGTGCCAGTAGTATCAAGTCAGGGAACGAGCAGTACTTC TRBV19 . . TRBJ2-7
CASSQGPTQYF TGTGCCAGCAGCCAGGGGCCAACGCAGTATTTT TRBV14 . . TRBJ2-3
CASSHWDNEETQYF TGTGCCAGCAGCCACTGGGACAATGAAGAGACCCAGTACTTC TRBV5-5 . . TRBJ2-5
CASSLGFGDRSLLNYGYTF TGTGCCAGCAGCTTGGGATTCGGCGACAGGAGCCTCCTTAACTATGGCTACACCTTC TRBV5-4 . . TRBJ1-2
CASSQDPVPGELFF TGCGCCAGCAGCCAAGATCCTGTCCCCGGGGAGCTGTTTTTT TRBV4-3 . . TRBJ2-2